This TCR beta chain emerged from a study of CXCR3-negative and CXCR3-positive naive CD8 T cells. Whole-study findings and limits: In both naive subsets diversity was comparably high, whereas memory CD8+ cells showed much lower diversity. In naive cells, CXCR3-negative and CXCR3-positive subsets had similar TRBV-TRBJ usage; memory cells differed. Hydrophobicity of TRB CDR3s was greater in CXCR3-positive naive cells than in CXCR3-negative naive cells.

Notes on this clonotype: Its specificity is unknown.

Libraries were UMI-labeled 5' RACE TRB cDNA. TCRdb reprocessed the 5' RACE reads, with one entry per CDR3 protein and no DNA. The data show 65,000 to 75,000 distinct CDR3 sequences, and the top ten clones hold around 1.5%. CDR3 length: 13 residues. Germline V CDR1 and CDR2: SQVTM, ANQGSEA. The sorter processed each CD8+ T cell subset in triplicate at some 330,000 cells apiece. The sequencing sample was made of naive CXCR3- CD8+ T cells from blood. As to subset: CD45RO-CCR7+CD27+CD95- naive CD8+ T cells lacking CXCR3 (TNR3-). The TCR comes from a human donor in good health. Some clones in this sample may be carry-over from other donors' samples. V gene TRBV29-1 combines with J gene TRBJ1-2; there is no DNA to check the TCRdb D call of TRBD1. The CDR3 reads CSVELQGPYGYTF.